These T cell receptor beta chains were read from a single sample in a study of blood T cell repertoires in COVID-19. Data came from immunoSEQ multiplex PCR; TCRdb stores just in-frame clones and leaves some out. The sample yields 50,000 to 60,000 clones, 65% to 90% seen once. Sequenced material: peripheral blood. These receptors came from a human donor in a cohort sampled during active COVID-19. The CDR3 runs from the conserved cysteine through the conserved F or W. Each record gives: CDR3 DNA, CDR3 protein, J gene, clone size, D gene, V gene. A D gene is named only where the DNA matches it firmly. Clone size appears in some rows only: once, few, many, or a class for an expanded clone.

TGTGCCAGCAGCCGGGGAGATGGCTACACCTTC CASSRGDGYTF TRBJ1-2 NA NA TRBV6-2/TRBV6-3
TGTGCCAGCAGTTTGGGGACTAGCGGATTTCAAGAGACCCAGTACTTC CASSLGTSGFQETQYF TRBJ2-5 NA TRBD2 TRBV27
TGTGCCTGGAGAGTTGTAGGGAGATACAATGAGCAGTTCTTC CAWRVVGRYNEQFF TRBJ2-1 NA NA TRBV30
TGTGCCAGCAGTTTATGGGGACAGAGCTCTGGGGCCAACGTCCTGACTTTC CASSLWGQSSGANVLTF TRBJ2-6 NA TRBD1 TRBV28
TGTGCCTGGAGTGGAGGACTCAGCTCCTACGAGCAGTACTTC CAWSGGLSSYEQYF TRBJ2-7 NA NA TRBV30
TGTGCCAGTAGTATATCCCTCCGGCCCCAGCATTTT CASSISLRPQHF TRBJ1-5 NA NA TRBV19
TGTGCCAGCAGTGAAGTGGCAGGTTCGCAGTATTTT CASSEVAGSQYF TRBJ2-3 few NA TRBV6-1
TGTGCCAGCAGCTTTAGTGCTGGCTCCTACAATGAGCAGTTCTTC CASSFSAGSYNEQFF TRBJ2-1 NA NA TRBV11-2
TGTGCCAGCAGCTTAGTCCGTCGGAACACTGAAGCTTTCTTT CASSLVRRNTEAFF TRBJ1-1 NA NA TRBV7-9
TGTGCCAGCAGCGCGACAGGGGCCCTCGGCGATACGCAGTATTTT CASSATGALGDTQYF TRBJ2-3 NA TRBD1 TRBV9
TGCACCAGCAGCCAAGATAGGGGACAGGGGGGGCCTCAGACCCAGTACTTC CTSSQDRGQGGPQTQYF TRBJ2-5 NA NA TRBV1
TGTGCCAGCAGCTTAGATGGGCGAGATACGCAGTATTTT CASSLDGRDTQYF TRBJ2-3 NA NA TRBV11-2
TGTGCCAGCAGCGTAGCGGGAGAGAATAGGTTCTTC CASSVAGENRFF TRBJ2-1 NA TRBD2 TRBV11-3
TGTGCCAGTAGTACTGGGGGAACCCGGGGGGGTCAGCCCCAGCATTTT CASSTGGTRGGQPQHF TRBJ1-5 NA NA TRBV19
TGTGCCAGCAGCTTGGCTCCCGGGAACTCTGGAAACACCATATATTTT CASSLAPGNSGNTIYF TRBJ1-3 NA NA TRBV5-6
TGTGCCAGCAGCCAAGATCCGGGTGAAAAACTGTTTTTT CASSQDPGEKLFF TRBJ1-4 many NA TRBV4-2
TGTGCCAGCACCCCTCCCAGGGGCGGGAGCACAGATACGCAGTATTTT CASTPPRGGSTDTQYF TRBJ2-3 NA NA TRBV7-2
TGTGCCACCAGTTCCGGGACAGCGTACACCTACGAGCAGTACTTC CATSSGTAYTYEQYF TRBJ2-7 NA TRBD1 TRBV24-1
TGTGCCAGCAGTCCCCGGGACAGCTCCTACGAGCAGTACTTC CASSPRDSSYEQYF TRBJ2-7 NA TRBD1 TRBV6-1
TGCAGTGCTAGTCCCAGCGGGAGTCTTTACAATGAGCAGTTCTTC CSASPSGSLYNEQFF TRBJ2-1 NA TRBD2 TRBV20-1
TGTGCCAGTAGTATAGCACTAGCCAATGAGCAGTTCTTC CASSIALANEQFF TRBJ2-1 NA NA TRBV19
TGTGCCAGCAGCTTAGGCCGATCAGGTAACCACGAGCAGTACTTC CASSLGRSGNHEQYF TRBJ2-7 NA NA TRBV11-2
TGTGCCACAAACCGCGGGACAGGGAAATCCTACGAGCAGTACTTC CATNRGTGKSYEQYF TRBJ2-7 NA TRBD1 TRBV7-2
TGTGCCAGCAGTTACTCAGGGAGTGGCAATCAGCCCCAGCATTTT CASSYSGSGNQPQHF TRBJ1-5 NA NA TRBV6-5
TGTGCCAGCAGTTCGAGGACTAGCGGCTACTACGAGCAGTACTTC CASSSRTSGYYEQYF TRBJ2-7 NA TRBD2 TRBV28
TGTGCCAGCCGGAAATTTGCGGGAGGGCCGAGTGATGAGCAGTTCTTC CASRKFAGGPSDEQFF TRBJ2-1 NA TRBD2 TRBV11-2